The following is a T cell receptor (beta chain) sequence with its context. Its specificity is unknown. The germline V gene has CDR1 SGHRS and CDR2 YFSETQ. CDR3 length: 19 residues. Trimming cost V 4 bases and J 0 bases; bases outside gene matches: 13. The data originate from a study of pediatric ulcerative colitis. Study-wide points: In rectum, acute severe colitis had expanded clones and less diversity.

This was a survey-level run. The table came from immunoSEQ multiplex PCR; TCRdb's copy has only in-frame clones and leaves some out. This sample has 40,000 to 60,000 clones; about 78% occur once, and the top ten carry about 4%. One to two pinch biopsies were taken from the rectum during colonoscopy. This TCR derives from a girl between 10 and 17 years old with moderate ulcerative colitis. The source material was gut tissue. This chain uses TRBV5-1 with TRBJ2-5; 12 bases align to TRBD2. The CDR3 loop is CASSRNIMTSGGDQETQYF. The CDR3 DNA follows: TGCGCCAGCAGCCGAAATATAATGACTAGCGGGGGAGACCAAGAGACCCAGTACTTC.